The 25 T cell receptor beta chains below all came from one sample that was sequenced in a study of OX40 agonist ivuxolimab in advanced cancers. This table comes from immunoSEQ multiplex PCR, and its TCRdb copy is limited to in-frame clones, with some not included. The repertoire holds approximately 67,000 clones, 80% seen once, with less than 9.5% in the top ten. The sample consisted of CD4+ or CD8+ T cells sorted from blood, taken in a trial of the OX40 agonist ivuxolimab. These receptors were taken from an adult with an advanced solid tumor such as melanoma, head and neck, liver or kidney cancer.

This clone has just a few counts. This chain uses TRBV6-1 with TRBJ2-7; no clear D. The CDR3 loop spans 14 amino acids. Germline loops: CDR1 MNHNS, CDR2 SASEGT. V was cut by 0 bases and J by 7 bases, with 13 bases left in between. In nucleotides, the CDR3 is TGTGCCAGCAGTGAAGCGCTTCCCGTCTCTGAGCAGTACTTC. This sequence encodes CASSEALPVSEQYF.

This clone was counted between two and nine times. V is TRBV7-2 and J is TRBJ2-5, with D perhaps matching TRBD1 or TRBD2 (5 bases each). V lost 2 bases and J 2 bases, leaving 12 bases between the germline ends. The CDR3 runs to 15 residues. The germline gives CDR1 SGHTA, CDR2 FQGNSA. CDR3 amino acids: CASSLSLGEQETQYF. CDR3 DNA: TGTGCCAGCAGCTTAAGTCTGGGGGAACAAGAGACCCAGTACTTC.

The V gene is TRBV7-3, the J gene TRBJ2-3; maybe TRBD1 (7 bases). The V end was cut by 5 bases, the J end by 6 bases, with 24 bases between. Germline values: CDR1 SGHTA, CDR2 FQGTGA. The CDR3 totals 17 residues. CDR3: CASSPGRGRAGYDTQYF. The CDR3 DNA sequence: TGTGCCAGCAGCCCAGGTAGGGGGCGCGCGGGATATGATACGCAGTATTTT.

The rearrangement uses TRBV7-2 and TRBJ1-2; D possibly corresponds to TRBD1 (6 bases). V was pared by 1 base and J by 0 bases, with 18 bases between. The germline CDR1 and CDR2 sequences are SGHTA and FQGNSA. This CDR3 is built from 18 residues. The CDR3 coding sequence is TGTGCCAGCAGCTTAGTGGCGTGGGGACAACGAACTAACTATGGCTACACCTTC. Protein: CASSLVAWGQRTNYGYTF.

This clone was seen only a few times. Other DNA sequences in the same sample also yield this CDR3. This sequence joins TRBV9 and TRBJ2-2; 14 bases match TRBD2. CDR1 is SGDLS and CDR2 is YYNGEE in the germline V gene. CDR3 length: 17 residues. J gave up 4 bases and V 2 bases, and 4 bases lay outside the gene matches. CDR3 sequence (DNA): TGTGCCAGCAGCGTCGGACTAGCGGGAGGAGGCACCGGGGAGCTGTTTTTT. This codes for CASSVGLAGGGTGELFF.

V is TRBV5-1 and J is TRBJ1-1; TRBD1 aligns across 7 bases. CDR1 SGHRS and CDR2 YFSETQ come from the germline V gene. The CDR3 runs to 14 residues. The V gene end was trimmed by 1 base and the J gene end by 7 bases; junction bases not matched to a gene: 7. CDR3 loop: CASSLRQGVGEAFF. CDR3 bases: TGCGCCAGCAGCTTGCGGCAGGGGGTGGGTGAAGCTTTCTTT. The variable domain in full, with the rest retrieved from reference TRBV5-1 and TRBJ1-1, is KAGVTQTPRYLIKTRGQQVTLSCSPISGHRSVSWYQQTPGQGLQFLFEYFSETQRNKGNFPGRFSGRQFSNSRSEMNVSTLELGDSALYLCASSLRQGVGEAFFGQGTRLTVV.

The rearrangement links TRBV10-3 to TRBJ2-2; the match to TRBD1 covers 9 bases. V was clipped by 4 bases and J by 6 bases; unmatched bases: 3. The V gene's germline CDR1 is ENHRY and CDR2 SYGVKD. This CDR3 is 14 amino acids long. The CDR3 here is CAISGDRDAGELFF. For the CDR3, the DNA is TGTGCCATCAGTGGGGACAGGGACGCCGGGGAGCTGTTTTTT.

CDR3 sequence: CASSRSVREEKFF. The CDR3 DNA reads as TGCGCCAGCAGCCGTAGCGTCCGGGAGGAGAAGTTCTTC. The chain links TRBV4-3 to TRBJ2-1; 7 positions match TRBD2. V was pared by 4 bases and J by 14 bases, with 11 bases of the junction left unmatched. In germline, CDR1 is LGHNA, CDR2 YSLEER. This CDR3 spans 13 amino acids.

The chain uses TRBV6-5 and TRBJ2-1; the D is unclear. V was trimmed by 2 bases and J by 9 bases, leaving 11 bases between them. Germline lookup yields CDR1 MNHEY and CDR2 SVGAGI. The CDR3 totals 13 residues. The CDR3 loop reads CASSYTLFGEQFF. The CDR3 coding sequence is TGTGCCAGCAGTTACACCCTTTTCGGTGAGCAGTTCTTC.

The chain's CDR3 is CAWELAGTEAFF. CDR3 bases: TGTGCCTGGGAGCTAGCAGGAACTGAAGCTTTCTTT. The chain has TRBV30 and TRBJ1-1; D uncertain. This CDR3 has 12 residues. With 5 bases removed from V and 5 bases from J, the gap between germline ends came to 12 bases. Germline lookup yields CDR1 GTSNPN and CDR2 SVGIG (reference sequence).

The V call is TRBV2, the J call TRBJ1-4; 7 bases fit TRBD1. The V and J ends lost 4 bases and 7 bases, in that order; junction bases with no gene match: 9. Germline V gene lookup returns CDR1 SNHLY and CDR2 FYNNEI. The CDR3 totals 15 residues. For the CDR3, the DNA is TGTGCCAGCAGTGGGGACAGCCAGGGCGGTGAAAAACTGTTTTTT. This translates into CASSGDSQGGEKLFF.

The V gene is TRBV5-4, the J gene TRBJ2-5; 9 bases map to TRBD2. Germline-derived CDR1 and CDR2 are SGHNT and YYREEE (reference sequence). J gave up 0 bases and V 1 base, and 1 base lay outside the gene matches. The CDR3 runs to 15 residues. The CDR3 nucleotides are TGTGCCAGCAGCTTGCCTAGCGGGGACCAAGAGACCCAGTACTTC. It yields the protein CASSLPSGDQETQYF.

This chain links TRBV19 with TRBJ1-1; D gene ambiguous. V was cut by 0 bases and J by 6 bases, with 11 bases left in between. Germline values: CDR1 LNHDA, CDR2 SQIVND (reference sequence). This CDR3 spans 14 amino acids. CDR3 loop: CASSIDGQVPEAFF. The CDR3 nucleotides read TGTGCCAGTAGTATAGATGGGCAGGTACCTGAAGCTTTCTTT.

This chain connects TRBV28 to TRBJ2-5, with 11 bases lining up with TRBD2. Unmatched junction bases numbered 6, after V lost 2 bases and J lost 1 base. CDR1 is MDHEN, CDR2 SYDVKM, per germline. This CDR3 comprises 17 residues. CDR3 DNA: TGTGCCAGCAGTTTAGGGAGACTAGCGGGACTCCAAGAGACCCAGTACTTC. It codes for CASSLGRLAGLQETQYF.

CDR3 nucleotides: TGTGCCAGCAGAAGATCTAGCGGGATTTCGGGCACAGATACGCAGTATTTT. Translated: CASRRSSGISGTDTQYF. The V and J genes are TRBV5-4 and TRBJ2-3; 9 bases are a match to TRBD2. The CDR3 runs 17 residues. V shed 5 bases and J 1 base; nucleotides not matched to a gene: 11. Germline CDR1 is SGHNT and CDR2 is YYREEE (reference sequence).

This chain joins TRBV28 and TRBJ1-1; D is undetermined. V was pared by 4 bases and J by 11 bases, with 26 bases between. Germline values: CDR1 MDHEN, CDR2 SYDVKM. The CDR3 contains 16 residues. CDR3 DNA sequence: TGTGCCAGCAGTTCCTTGGAGTGGCATTCAGGACCCCCCGCTTTCTTT. Translating gives CASSSLEWHSGPPAFF.

This clone was observed once. The chain uses TRBV7-2 and TRBJ2-3; weak D call: TRBD1 (6 bases). With 1 base removed from V and 1 base from J, the gap between germline ends came to 6 bases. The CDR3 is 14 residues long. The germline V gene has CDR1 SGHTA and CDR2 FQGNSA. The CDR3 region is CASSLGQGTDTQYF. CDR3 DNA: TGTGCCAGCAGCTTAGGACAGGGCACAGATACGCAGTATTTT.

The CDR3 region is CASSPTPSGANVLTF. Written as DNA, the CDR3 is TGTGCCAGCTCACCCACTCCCTCTGGGGCCAACGTCCTGACTTTC. V and J are TRBV18 and TRBJ2-6; D is unclear. The CDR3 is 15 residues long. The germline gives CDR1 KGHSH, CDR2 LQKENI. V gave up 3 bases and J gave up 0 bases, with 6 bases separating them.

This sequence joins TRBV7-8 and TRBJ1-2; the match to TRBD1 covers 8 bases. The CDR3 extends over 16 amino acids. Trimming removed 5 bases from V and 5 bases from J; junction bases left unmatched: 13. The germline V gene has CDR1 SGHVS and CDR2 FQNEAQ. CDR3 region: CASSHPGQELIYGYTF. CDR3 DNA sequence: TGTGCCAGCAGCCACCCGGGACAGGAGCTAATTTATGGCTACACCTTC.

The chain joins TRBV19 to TRBJ2-1; the match to TRBD2 covers 10 bases. The CDR3 consists of 15 residues. Germline V gene sequence: CDR1 LNHDA, CDR2 SQIVND (reference sequence). V lost 4 bases to trimming and J lost 10 bases; unmatched junction nucleotides: 10. The DNA of the CDR3 is TGTGCCAGTAGTAGAAGCGGGAGGGCCATTCGGGAGCAGTTCTTC. It specifies CASSRSGRAIREQFF.

This clone is classed as medium-sized. This chain uses TRBV5-4 with TRBJ1-6; no clear D. CDR1 and CDR2 (germline): SGHNT, YYREEE (reference sequence). The CDR3 is 15 amino acids. Trimming took 4 bases from V and 7 from J, leaving 15 bases between them. The CDR3 sequence: CASSPGLSGNSPLHF. The CDR3, as DNA: TGTGCCAGCAGCCCAGGACTTTCGGGAAATTCACCCCTCCACTTT.

CDR3 coding DNA: TGTGCCAGCATTGAGGCGACTAGCGCAAACCCAACTAGCACAGATACGCAGTATTTT. Translating it yields CASIEATSANPTSTDTQYF. The chain combines TRBV5-5 with TRBJ2-3, with TRBD2 matching 8 bases. This CDR3 is built from 19 residues. Germline values: CDR1 SGHKS, CDR2 YYEKEE (reference sequence). V trimming: 6 bases; J trimming: 0 bases; junction bases outside the gene matches: 18.

The chain uses TRBV5-6 and TRBJ1-2; D uncertain. V was pared by 2 bases and J by 3 bases, with 8 bases between. Germline V gene data show CDR1 as SGHDT and CDR2 as YYEEEE. There are 13 residues in the CDR3. The CDR3 reads CASSFNSYYGYTF. CDR3 nucleotide sequence: TGTGCCAGCAGCTTCAACAGCTACTATGGCTACACCTTC.

The chain carries TRBV5-3 and TRBJ1-2; D is unclear. TRBV5-3 falls under the ORF class, with uncertain function. The CDR3 contains 15 residues. V lost 6 bases, J lost 4 bases, and 19 bases lay in between. CDR3 DNA sequence: TGTGCCAGAAAATTGATGGTGAGAAAGACCTATGGCTACACCTTC. It codes for CARKLMVRKTYGYTF.

V and J are TRBV12-5 and TRBJ1-3, with D unclear. Deletions cut 3 bases from V and 7 bases from J, with 7 bases between. CDR1 is LGHNT, CDR2 FRNRAP, per germline. This CDR3 spans 12 amino acids. The DNA for the CDR3 is TGTGCTAGTGGTTTCGGCGAGAACACCATATATTTT. Translated: CASGFGENTIYF.